These 6 T cell receptor beta chains came from one sample sequenced in a study of T-cell memory formation after mild COVID-19. MiXCR was run by TCRdb on the 5' RACE reads, yielding one entry per CDR3 protein. There are about 620,000 distinct CDR3 sequences in the sample; about a sixth occur only once, and 12% lies in the top ten. Sequenced input: PBMCs or a T cell subset sorted from them (not recorded which). Receptors originate from an adult woman who had mild COVID-19 (a few samples of this study predate the infection). Cell type and time point are not known.

This clonotype has only a few counts. J is TRBJ2-7 and V is TRBV29-1; possible D gene TRBD1, 6 bases. Germline CDR1 is SQVTM and CDR2 is ANQGSEA. V lost 5 bases and J 2 bases, leaving 19 bases between the germline ends. This CDR3 region has 15 residues. CDR3 amino acids: CSVKGGSRRAYEQYF. The CDR3 DNA reads as TGCAGCGTTAAAGGGGGAAGCAGACGAGCCTACGAGCAGTACTTC.

This clonotype has only a few counts. The V call is TRBV7-9, the J call TRBJ2-3, with TRBD2 matching 13 bases. V trimming: 6 bases; J trimming: 0 bases; junction bases outside the gene matches: 6. Germline V gene lookup returns CDR1 SEHNR and CDR2 FQNEAQ (reference sequence). The length of the CDR3 is 17 residues. The CDR3 coding sequence is TGTGCCAGCAGGGGAAGGACTAGCGGGAGTAGCACAGATACGCAGTATTTT. Translating it yields CASRGRTSGSSTDTQYF.

The chain joins TRBV7-2 to TRBJ2-7; D uncertain. The CDR3 totals 16 residues. Trimming cost V 1 base and J 3 bases, with 16 bases left between them. Germline V gives CDR1 SGHTA, CDR2 FQGNSA. DNA of the CDR3: TGTGCCAGCAGCTTAGGGTTCTACAACTCTAACTACGAGCAGTACTTC. It specifies CASSLGFYNSNYEQYF.

This clonotype has just a few counts. V gene TRBV29-1 combines with J gene TRBJ2-1; D not certain. The CDR3 runs 12 residues. The V gene's germline CDR1 is SQVTM and CDR2 ANQGSEA. The V and J ends lost 6 bases and 8 bases respectively, with 14 bases between them. Here the CDR3 DNA reads TGCAGCGTGCGGCCAGAGGTGTATGAGCAGTTCTTC. Residues: CSVRPEVYEQFF.

This clonotype has more than one count but fewer than ten. This rearrangement joins TRBV15 to TRBJ1-6, with a weak D call TRBD1 (6 bases). The V end was cut by 0 bases, the J end by 8 bases, with 14 bases between. Germline CDR1 and CDR2: LNHNV and YYDKDF (reference sequence). The CDR3 totals 16 residues. CDR3 DNA sequence: TGTGCCACCAGCAGAGATGCGAACAGGGCTTATTCACCCCTCCACTTT. Translation gives CATSRDANRAYSPLHF.

This clonotype was counted many times. The gene calls are TRBV4-3 and TRBJ2-1; D may be TRBD1 or TRBD2 (7 bases each). V was trimmed by 1 base and J by 8 bases, leaving 18 bases between them. The CDR3 contains 16 residues. The germline CDR1 and CDR2 sequences are LGHNA and YSLEER. CDR3 sequence: CASSQGVRQGGDEQFF. The DNA for the CDR3 is TGCGCCAGCAGCCAAGGGGTTAGACAGGGAGGGGATGAGCAGTTCTTC.